This TCR beta chain is drawn from a study of T-cell reconstitution after alpha-beta-depleted transplantation in children. General study findings and limits: At the one-year point after transplant, T-cell counts and TCRbeta diversity were found to come mostly from T cells that had been newly produced. Reportedly, only several hundred clones from non-depleted graft cells drove alpha-beta T-cell counts at about two months. Recipient T cells and thymic progenitors that survived gave rise to the high TCRbeta diversity observed at day 60 in some patients.

Preparation of the TCRbeta library involved a method that used unique molecular identifiers. TCRdb independently ran MiXCR on the PCR reads; one entry per CDR3 protein. The sample yields a few hundred thousand distinct CDR3 sequences, approximately 42% seen once. This clonotype was recorded a few times. The antigen remains unidentified. The source is a girl aged 2 to 10 with aplastic anemia, due to receive a stem cell transplant. The material was PBMCs, obtained before TCRalphabeta/CD19-depleted stem cell transplant.

CDR3 bases: TGTGCCAGCAGCCCACAGGGATCGGGTAATTCACCCCTCCACTTT. Translated, it gives CASSPQGSGNSPLHF. The chain joins TRBV7-2 to TRBJ1-6; TRBD1 is a possible D gene (6 bases). V was clipped by 5 bases and J by 6 bases, with 14 bases between them. The CDR3 runs to 15 residues. Germline loops: CDR1 SGHTA, CDR2 FQGNSA.